This T cell receptor (beta chain) was sequenced in a study of T cell responses to AZD1222 COVID-19 vaccine. As for this clone: No antigen is known for it.

The CDR3 loop spans 15 amino acids. Germline V lookup: CDR1 SGHTS, CDR2 YDEGEE. Losses at the gene ends were 5 bases for V and 8 bases for J; bases not matched to a gene: 6. Profiling relied on immunoSEQ multiplex PCR, and the TCRdb table lists in-frame clones only, not all of them. Counted here are 150,000 to 200,000 clones, 90% to 95% occurring once; the ten biggest clones make up about 1.5%. Points from the study as a whole: White British people made up most donors, females outnumbered males, and clonal diversity was possibly underestimated. Spike-specific TCR breadth and depth went up after people got two AZD1222 doses. Spike as a whole was targeted by vaccine-associated CD4 TCRs, dominant at 160-218 and 743-854. Epitopes outside B.1.351 and B.1.1.7 mutated regions reportedly drew nearly half of spike TCRs.

The source material was peripheral blood, sampled 28 days after the second AZD1222 dose. V gene TRBV5-8 combines with J gene TRBJ2-1; 14 bases are shared with TRBD2. This receptor was identified in an adult who received the AZD1222 COVID-19 vaccine. The CDR3 sequence is CASSPGTSGGDEQFF. CDR3 bases: TGTGCCAGCAGTCCCGGGACTAGCGGGGGCGATGAGCAGTTCTTC. The full variable domain, with the rest looked up from reference TRBV5-8 and TRBJ2-1, is EAGVTQSPTHLIKTRGQQATLRCSPISGHTSVYWYQQALGLGLQFLLWYDEGEERNRGNFPPRFSGRQFPNYSSELNVNALELEDSALYLCASSPGTSGGDEQFFGPGTRLTVL.